This T cell receptor (beta chain) is from a study of T cell responses to AZD1222 COVID-19 vaccine. The length of the CDR3 is 11 residues. V lost 5 bases, J lost 3 bases, and 6 bases lay in between. From germline, CDR1 is SGHKS and CDR2 YYEKEE (reference sequence). Only in-frame clones appear in the TCRdb table, and some are missing; sequencing was by immunoSEQ multiplex PCR. This sample carries 150,000 to 200,000 clones, about 92% of them seen once, and the ten largest clones take 3.6%. The chain is built from TRBV5-5 and TRBJ2-7; the D is unclear. The sequence was obtained from an adult who received the MenACWY meningococcal vaccine as a control. Source: peripheral blood, taken 28 days after the second dose of the MenACWY control vaccine. The DNA for the CDR3 is TGTGCCAGCAGGCAGGACTACGAGCAGTACTTC. As protein: CASRQDYEQYF.